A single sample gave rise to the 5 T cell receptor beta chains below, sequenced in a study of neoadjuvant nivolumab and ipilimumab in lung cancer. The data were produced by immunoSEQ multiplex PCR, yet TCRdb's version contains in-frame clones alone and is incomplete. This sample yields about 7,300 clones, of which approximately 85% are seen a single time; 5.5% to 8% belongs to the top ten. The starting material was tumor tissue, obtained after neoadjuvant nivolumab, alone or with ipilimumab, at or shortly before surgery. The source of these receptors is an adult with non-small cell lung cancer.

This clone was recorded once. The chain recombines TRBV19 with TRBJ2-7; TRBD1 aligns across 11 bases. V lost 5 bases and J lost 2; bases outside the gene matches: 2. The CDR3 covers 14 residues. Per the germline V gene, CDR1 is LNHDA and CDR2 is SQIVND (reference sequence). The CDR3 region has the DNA TGTGCCAGTAGTTTGGGACAGGGGGCCTACGAGCAGTACTTC. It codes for CASSLGQGAYEQYF. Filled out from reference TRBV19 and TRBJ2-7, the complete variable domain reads DGGITQSPKYLFRKEGQNVTLSCEQNLNHDAMYWYRQDPGQGLRLIYYSQIVNDFQKGDIAEGYSVSREKKESFPLTVTSAQKNPTAFYLCASSLGQGAYEQYFGPGTRLTVT.

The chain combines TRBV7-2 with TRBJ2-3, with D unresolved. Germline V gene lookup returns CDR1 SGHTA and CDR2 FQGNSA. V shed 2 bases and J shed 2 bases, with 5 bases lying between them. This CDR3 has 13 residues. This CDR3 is CASSLLVTDTQYF. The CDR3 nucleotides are TGTGCCAGCAGCTTATTGGTCACAGATACGCAGTATTTT. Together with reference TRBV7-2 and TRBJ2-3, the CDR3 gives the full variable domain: GAGVSQSPSNKVTEKGKDVELRCDPISGHTALYWYRQSLGQGLEFLIYFQGNSAPDKSGLPSDRFSAERTGGSVSTLTIQRTQQEDSAVYLCASSLLVTDTQYFGPGTRLTVL.

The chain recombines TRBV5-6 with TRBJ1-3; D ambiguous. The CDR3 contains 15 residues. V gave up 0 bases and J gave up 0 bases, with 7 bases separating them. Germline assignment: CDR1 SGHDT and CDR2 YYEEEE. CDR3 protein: CASSLVPTSGNTIYF. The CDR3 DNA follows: TGTGCCAGCAGCTTGGTACCGACCTCTGGAAACACCATATATTTT. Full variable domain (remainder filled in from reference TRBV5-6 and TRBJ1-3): DAGVTQSPTHLIKTRGQQVTLRCSPKSGHDTVSWYQQALGQGPQFIFQYYEEEERQRGNFPDRFSGHQFPNYSSELNVNALLLGDSALYLCASSLVPTSGNTIYFGEGSWLTVV.

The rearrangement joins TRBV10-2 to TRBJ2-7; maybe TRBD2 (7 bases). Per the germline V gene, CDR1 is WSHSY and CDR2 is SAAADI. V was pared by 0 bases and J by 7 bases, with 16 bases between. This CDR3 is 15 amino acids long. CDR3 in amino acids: CASSESRLEGGEQYF. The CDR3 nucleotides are TGCGCCAGCAGTGAGTCGAGGTTAGAGGGGGGGGAGCAGTACTTC.

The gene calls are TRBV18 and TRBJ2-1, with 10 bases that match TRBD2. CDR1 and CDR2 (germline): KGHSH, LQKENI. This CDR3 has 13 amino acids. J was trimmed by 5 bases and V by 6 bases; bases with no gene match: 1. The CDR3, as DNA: TGTGCCAGCTCTAGCGGGGGGCACAATGAGCAGTTCTTC. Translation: CASSSGGHNEQFF.